The T cell receptor (beta chain) under discussion was sequenced for a study of T-cell memory formation after mild COVID-19. About the study: Clustering of TCRs was largely donor specific.

5'RACE, which relied on constant-segment primers, yielded TCR alpha and TCR beta cDNA libraries carrying sample barcodes and UMIs. Using its own MiXCR run on the 5' RACE reads, TCRdb lists one record per CDR3 protein. The table lists about 100,000 distinct CDR3 sequences, around 10% of them singletons. This CDR3 has 12 residues. V was clipped by 0 bases and J by 6 bases, with 9 bases between them. The germline gives CDR1 DFQATT, CDR2 SNEGSKA (reference sequence). This clonotype was picked up a small number of times. This clonotype was sampled from a man aged 18 to 30 who had mild COVID-19 (a few samples of this study predate the infection). Cell type and time point are not known. Specimen: PBMCs or a T cell subset sorted from them (not recorded which). This chain joins TRBV20-1 and TRBJ2-7; weak D call: TRBD2 (6 bases). The CDR3 bases are TGCAGTGCTAGAGAGGGCGGGGTCGAGCAGTACTTC. It specifies CSAREGGVEQYF.